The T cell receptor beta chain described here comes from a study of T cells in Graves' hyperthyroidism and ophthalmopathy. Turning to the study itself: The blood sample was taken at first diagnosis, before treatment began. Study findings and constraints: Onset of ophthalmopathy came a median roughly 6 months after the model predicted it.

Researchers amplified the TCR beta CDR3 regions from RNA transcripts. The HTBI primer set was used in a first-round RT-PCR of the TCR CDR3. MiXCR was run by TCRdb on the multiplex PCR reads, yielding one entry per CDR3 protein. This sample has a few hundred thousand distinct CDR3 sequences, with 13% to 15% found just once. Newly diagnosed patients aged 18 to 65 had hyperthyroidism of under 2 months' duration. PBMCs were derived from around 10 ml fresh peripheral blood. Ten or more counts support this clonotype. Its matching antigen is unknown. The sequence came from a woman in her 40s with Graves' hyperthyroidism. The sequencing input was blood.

CDR3 bases: TGCAGTGCTAGTAACTCATTAACAGACGAAGCTTTCTTT. Residues: CSASNSLTDEAFF. The chain recombines TRBV20-1 with TRBJ1-1; D gene uncertain. The CDR3 length is 13 residues. The V and J ends lost 3 bases and 8 bases respectively, with 16 bases between them. Germline CDR1 DFQATT, CDR2 SNEGSKA (reference sequence).